This entry describes one TCR beta chain. The sample is drawn from a study of blood T cell repertoires in COVID-19. Study background: Acute and convalescent COVID-19 specimens originated in the United States, Italy and Spain. PBMCs, B-cell-depleted T cells, or T cells provided the cDNA or gDNA that made up the material.

Original processing notes: Amplification of reference gene primers was used by the study to estimate nucleated cell counts. TCRdb's table, derived via immunoSEQ multiplex PCR, lists solely in-frame clones and lacks some. That table furnishes V, J and clone size, whereas the DNA furnished D and trimming. Of some 150,000 clones detected, approximately 87% appear once; the ten largest clones hold about 4.1%. Germline CDR1 reads SGDLS; CDR2 reads YYNGEE. CDR3 length: 14 residues. The V end lost 0 bases, the J end lost 7 bases, and 11 bases lay between the germline ends. The rearrangement uses TRBV9 and TRBJ2-1; D ambiguous. The clonotype was recovered from a woman in her thirties or forties with acute or convalescent COVID-19. The sample was peripheral blood. This CDR3 is CASSVERNGNEQFF. The CDR3 DNA is TGTGCCAGCAGCGTAGAGAGGAATGGGAATGAGCAGTTCTTC.